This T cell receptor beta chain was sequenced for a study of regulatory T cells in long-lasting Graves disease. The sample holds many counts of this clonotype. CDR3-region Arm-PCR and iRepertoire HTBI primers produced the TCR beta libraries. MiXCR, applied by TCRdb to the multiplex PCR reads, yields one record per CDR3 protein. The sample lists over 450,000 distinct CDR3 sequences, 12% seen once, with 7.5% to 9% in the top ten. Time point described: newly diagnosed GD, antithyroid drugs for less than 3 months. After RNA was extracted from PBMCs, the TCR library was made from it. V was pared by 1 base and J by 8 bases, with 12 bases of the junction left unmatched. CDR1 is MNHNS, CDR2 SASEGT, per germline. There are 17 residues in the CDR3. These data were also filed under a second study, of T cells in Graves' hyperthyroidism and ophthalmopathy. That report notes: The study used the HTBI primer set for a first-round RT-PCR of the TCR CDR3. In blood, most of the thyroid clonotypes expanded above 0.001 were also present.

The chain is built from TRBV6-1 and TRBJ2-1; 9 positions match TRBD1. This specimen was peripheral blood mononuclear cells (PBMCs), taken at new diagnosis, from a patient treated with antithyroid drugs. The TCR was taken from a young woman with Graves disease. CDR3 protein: CASSEGFGTGSRDEQFF. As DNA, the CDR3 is TGTGCCAGCAGTGAAGGGTTCGGGACAGGGTCTAGGGATGAGCAGTTCTTC.